This TCR beta chain originates from a study of blood T cell repertoires in COVID-19. Comments on this clone: One junction end disagrees with the germline gene, perhaps due to a read error.

Libraries were prepared by immunoSEQ multiplex PCR; TCRdb keeps only in-frame clonotypes and omits some of them. In the table there are around 70,000 clones, around 80% of which are singletons. Germline CDR1 MDHEN, CDR2 SYDVKM. The CDR3 covers 18 residues. Material for sequencing was peripheral blood. This sequence was found in a man between 60 and 75 years old with active or convalescent COVID-19. The rearrangement links TRBV28 to TRBJ2-7, with TRBD1 matching over 7 bases. Written as DNA, the CDR3 is TGTGCCAGCGAAACCGAAACCACCACCGCCTACCGACAGGGCGGGTCCCACTTC. This sequence encodes CASETETTTAYRQGGSHF.